This T cell receptor (beta chain) was identified during a study of blood T cell repertoires in COVID-19. Overall study: T cells, B-cell-depleted T cells, or PBMCs provided the cDNA or gDNA that served as material.

Source study methods: Estimated nucleated cell counts came from reference gene primer amplification. Sequenced by immunoSEQ multiplex PCR; TCRdb stores in-frame clones only, minus some. Clone size and V and J calls were adopted from that table, with D and trimming inferred from the DNA. The sample carries about 130,000 clones, roughly four fifths recorded once. Those who participated ranged in age from about 18 to 89 years and resided in some 24 US areas. Participant reports of clinical history set cohort assignment. The CDR3 loop spans 15 amino acids. V lost 5 bases to trimming and J lost 9 bases, with 19 bases between them. The germline V gene encodes CDR1 LNHDA and CDR2 SQIVND (reference sequence).

This TCR derives from a man aged 25 to 45 who had recovered from COVID-19. This chain connects TRBV19 to TRBJ1-4, with D possibly being TRBD1 (5 bases). The specimen sequenced was PBMCs or T cells enriched from blood (not recorded which). For the CDR3, the DNA is TGTGCCAGTAGTGAAGTGGGGGGGACGATGAAAAAACTGTTTTTT. This gives the protein CASSEVGGTMKKLFF. Supplemented by reference TRBV19 and TRBJ1-4, the full variable domain reads DGGITQSPKYLFRKEGQNVTLSCEQNLNHDAMYWYRQDPGQGLRLIYYSQIVNDFQKGDIAEGYSVSREKKESFPLTVTSAQKNPTAFYLCASSEVGGTMKKLFFGSGTQLSVL.